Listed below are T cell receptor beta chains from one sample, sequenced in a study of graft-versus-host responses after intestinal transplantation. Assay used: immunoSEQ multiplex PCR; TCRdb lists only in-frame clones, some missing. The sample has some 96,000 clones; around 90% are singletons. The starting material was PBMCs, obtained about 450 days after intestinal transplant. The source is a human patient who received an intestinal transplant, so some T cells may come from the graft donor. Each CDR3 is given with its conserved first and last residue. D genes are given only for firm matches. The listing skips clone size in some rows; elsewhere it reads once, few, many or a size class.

cdr3_aa: CAIRGLAGYEQFF; cdr3_nt: TGTGCCATCAGAGGACTAGCGGGTTATGAGCAGTTCTTC; j_call: TRBJ2-1; clone_size: once; v_call: TRBV10-3; d_call: TRBD2
cdr3_aa: CASSPGRDRNGYTF; cdr3_nt: TGTGCCAGCAGCCCCGGCCGGGACAGGAATGGCTACACCTTC; j_call: TRBJ1-2; clone_size: NA; v_call: TRBV27; d_call: TRBD1
cdr3_aa: CSVEDGRRGQYEQYF; cdr3_nt: TGCAGCGTTGAAGATGGTCGGAGGGGGCAGTACGAGCAGTACTTC; j_call: TRBJ2-7; clone_size: NA; v_call: TRBV29-1; d_call: NA
cdr3_aa: CASRRPGTGKGSPLHF; cdr3_nt: TGTGCCAGCAGGCGTCCCGGGACAGGGAAGGGTTCACCCCTCCACTTT; j_call: TRBJ1-6; clone_size: NA; v_call: TRBV11-2; d_call: TRBD1
cdr3_aa: CASSLGRGGNEQFF; cdr3_nt: TGTGCCAGCAGCTTAGGCCGAGGTGGGAATGAGCAGTTCTTC; j_call: TRBJ2-1; clone_size: NA; v_call: TRBV13; d_call: NA
cdr3_aa: CASSFPGTARPRDTDTQYF; cdr3_nt: TGCGCCAGCAGCTTCCCCGGGACCGCTAGACCCCGTGACACAGATACGCAGTATTTT; j_call: TRBJ2-3; clone_size: NA; v_call: TRBV5-1; d_call: NA
cdr3_aa: CASSRLAGAHTDTQYF; cdr3_nt: TGTGCCAGCAGCCGACTAGCGGGGGCCCACACAGATACGCAGTATTTT; j_call: TRBJ2-3; clone_size: once; v_call: TRBV6-4; d_call: TRBD2
cdr3_aa: CAIVVRDTGELFF; cdr3_nt: TGTGCCATCGTTGTACGGGACACCGGGGAGCTGTTTTTT; j_call: TRBJ2-2; clone_size: NA; v_call: TRBV10-3; d_call: NA
cdr3_aa: CASSHSAGTEAFF; cdr3_nt: TGTGCCAGCAGCCATTCGGCGGGAACTGAAGCTTTCTTT; j_call: TRBJ1-1; clone_size: NA; v_call: TRBV7-3; d_call: NA
cdr3_aa: CASSPPLDVLGAFF; cdr3_nt: TGTGCCAGCTCACCACCTCTCGATGTGCTTGGAGCTTTCTTT; j_call: TRBJ1-1; clone_size: once; v_call: TRBV18; d_call: NA
cdr3_aa: CASTPPRAGSVKPQHF; cdr3_nt: TGTGCCAGTACTCCCCCCCGTGCGGGTTCAGTAAAACCCCAGCATTTT; j_call: TRBJ1-5; clone_size: NA; v_call: TRBV19; d_call: NA
cdr3_aa: CASSPHGGVRNTEAFF; cdr3_nt: TGTGCCAGCAGCCCACATGGCGGGGTAAGGAACACTGAAGCTTTCTTT; j_call: TRBJ1-1; clone_size: NA; v_call: TRBV9; d_call: NA
cdr3_aa: CASSYGGGNTEAFF; cdr3_nt: TGTGCCAGCAGTTACGGGGGGGGTAACACTGAAGCTTTCTTT; j_call: TRBJ1-1; clone_size: NA; v_call: TRBV6-6; d_call: NA
cdr3_aa: CASIPGPGRPMQAFF; cdr3_nt: TGTGCCAGCATCCCGGGACCCGGCAGGCCCATGCAGGCTTTCTTT; j_call: TRBJ1-1; clone_size: once; v_call: TRBV7-2; d_call: NA
cdr3_aa: CASSKGEGGSNQPQHF; cdr3_nt: TGTGCCAGCAGCAAAGGCGAGGGGGGAAGCAATCAGCCCCAGCATTTT; j_call: TRBJ1-5; clone_size: NA; v_call: TRBV21-1; d_call: NA
cdr3_aa: CASNLGTGVDEQYF; cdr3_nt: TGTGCCAGTAACTTGGGGACAGGGGTGGACGAGCAGTACTTC; j_call: TRBJ2-7; clone_size: NA; v_call: TRBV19; d_call: TRBD1
cdr3_aa: CSVEIGARGMNTEAFF; cdr3_nt: TGCAGCGTTGAAATCGGGGCCAGGGGAATGAACACTGAAGCTTTCTTT; j_call: TRBJ1-1; clone_size: NA; v_call: TRBV29-1; d_call: NA
cdr3_aa: CASSTQWTVANGVEAFF; cdr3_nt: TGTGCCAGTAGTACCCAATGGACAGTTGCCAACGGGGTTGAAGCTTTCTTT; j_call: TRBJ1-1; clone_size: NA; v_call: TRBV19; d_call: NA